The following is a TCR beta chain sequence with its context. Its antigen remains unknown. A much larger clone sits a single nucleotide away, making a read error possible. The sample belongs to a study of T cells in Graves' hyperthyroidism and ophthalmopathy. Broader study findings: In the blood, most expanded thyroid clonotypes above 0.001 appeared as well.

TCR beta CDR3 region amplification was performed from RNA transcripts. The study used the HTBI primer set for a first-round RT-PCR of the TCR CDR3. TCRdb recomputed calls from the multiplex PCR reads with MiXCR, one row per CDR3 protein. The sample contains some 600,000 distinct CDR3 sequences, around 45% of which appear only once. The V segment lost 6 bases and the J segment 11 bases; nucleotides outside the gene matches: 9. Germline V lookup: CDR1 ENHRY, CDR2 SYGVKD. The CDR3 is 14 amino acids. This TCR came from a woman aged 18 to 35 with Graves' hyperthyroidism. The specimen was peripheral blood or thyroid tissue (not recorded which). V usage is TRBV10-3 and J usage is TRBJ1-5; 11 bases map to TRBD1. The CDR3 spells CAISTDRGLQSQHF. The CDR3 DNA reads TGTGCCATCAGCACGGACAGGGGGCTGCAGTCCCAGCATTTT.